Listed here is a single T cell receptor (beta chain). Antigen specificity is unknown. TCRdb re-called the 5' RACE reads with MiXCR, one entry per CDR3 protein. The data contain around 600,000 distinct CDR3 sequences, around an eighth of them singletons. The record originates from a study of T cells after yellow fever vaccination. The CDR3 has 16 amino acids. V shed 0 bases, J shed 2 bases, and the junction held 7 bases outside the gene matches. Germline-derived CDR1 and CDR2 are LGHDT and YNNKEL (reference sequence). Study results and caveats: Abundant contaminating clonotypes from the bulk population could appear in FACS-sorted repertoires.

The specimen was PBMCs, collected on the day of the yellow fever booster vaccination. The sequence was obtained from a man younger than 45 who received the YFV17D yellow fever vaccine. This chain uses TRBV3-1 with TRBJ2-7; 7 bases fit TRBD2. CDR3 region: CASSQDEGGRTYEQYF. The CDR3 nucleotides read TGTGCCAGCAGCCAAGATGAAGGCGGGAGAACCTACGAGCAGTACTTC.